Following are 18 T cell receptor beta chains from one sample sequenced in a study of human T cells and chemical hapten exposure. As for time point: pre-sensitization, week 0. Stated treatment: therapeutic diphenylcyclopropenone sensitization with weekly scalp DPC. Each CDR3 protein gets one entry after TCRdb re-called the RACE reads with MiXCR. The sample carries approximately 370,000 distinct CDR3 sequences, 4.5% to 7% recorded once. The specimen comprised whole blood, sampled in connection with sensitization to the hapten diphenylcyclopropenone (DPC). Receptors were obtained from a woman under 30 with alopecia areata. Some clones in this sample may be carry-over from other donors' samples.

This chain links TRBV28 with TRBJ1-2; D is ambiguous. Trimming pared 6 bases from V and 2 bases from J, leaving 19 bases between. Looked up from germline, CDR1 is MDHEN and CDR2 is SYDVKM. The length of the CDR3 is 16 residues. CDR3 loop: CASRPAAEIRNYGYTF. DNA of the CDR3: TGTGCCAGCAGGCCCGCGGCGGAGATCCGCAACTATGGCTACACCTTC.

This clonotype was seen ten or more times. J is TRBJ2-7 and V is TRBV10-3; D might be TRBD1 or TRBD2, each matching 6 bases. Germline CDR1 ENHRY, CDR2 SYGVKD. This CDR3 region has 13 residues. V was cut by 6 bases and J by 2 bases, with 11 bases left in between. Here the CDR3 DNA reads TGTGCCATCAGGGGAGGACAGACCTACGAGCAGTACTTC. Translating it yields CAIRGGQTYEQYF.

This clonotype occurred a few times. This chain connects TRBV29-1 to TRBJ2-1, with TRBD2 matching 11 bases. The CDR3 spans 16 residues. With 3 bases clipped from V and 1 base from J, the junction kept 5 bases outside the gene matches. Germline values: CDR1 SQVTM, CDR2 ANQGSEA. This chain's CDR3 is CSVDFSGGESYNEQFF. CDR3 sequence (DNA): TGCAGCGTTGATTTTAGCGGGGGGGAATCCTACAATGAGCAGTTCTTC.

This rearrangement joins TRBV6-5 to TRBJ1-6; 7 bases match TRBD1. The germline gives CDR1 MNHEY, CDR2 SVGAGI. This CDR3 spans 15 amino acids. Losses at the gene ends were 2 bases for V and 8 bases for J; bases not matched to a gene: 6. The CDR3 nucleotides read TGTGCCAGCAGTTACAGTATCAGGGGGGATTCACCCCTCCACTTT. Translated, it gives CASSYSIRGDSPLHF.

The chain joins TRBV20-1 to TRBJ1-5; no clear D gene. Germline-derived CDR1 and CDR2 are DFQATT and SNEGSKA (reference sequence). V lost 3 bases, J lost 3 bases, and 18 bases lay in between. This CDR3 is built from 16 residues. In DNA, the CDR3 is TGCAGTGCTAGGGAGCCCTGGCGCCAGAACAATCAGCCCCAGCATTTT. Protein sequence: CSAREPWRQNNQPQHF.

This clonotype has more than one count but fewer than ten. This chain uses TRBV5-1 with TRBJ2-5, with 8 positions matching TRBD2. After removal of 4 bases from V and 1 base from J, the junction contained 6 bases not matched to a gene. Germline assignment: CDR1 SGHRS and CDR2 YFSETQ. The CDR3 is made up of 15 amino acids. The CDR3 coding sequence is TGCGCCAGCAGCCGAGATAGCGGGGTCCAAGAGACCCAGTACTTC. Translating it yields CASSRDSGVQETQYF.

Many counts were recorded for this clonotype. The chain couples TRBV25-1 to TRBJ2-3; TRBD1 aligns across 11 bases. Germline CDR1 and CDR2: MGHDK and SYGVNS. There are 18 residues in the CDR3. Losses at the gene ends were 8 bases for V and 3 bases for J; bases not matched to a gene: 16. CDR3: CASRAGPGQGEETDTQYF. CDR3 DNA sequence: TGTGCCAGCCGGGCGGGACCGGGACAGGGGGAGGAAACAGATACGCAGTATTTT.

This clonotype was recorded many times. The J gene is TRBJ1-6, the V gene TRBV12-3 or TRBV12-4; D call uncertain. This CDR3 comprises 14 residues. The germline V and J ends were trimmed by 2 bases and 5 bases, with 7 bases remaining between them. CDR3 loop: CASSLSQHNSPLHF. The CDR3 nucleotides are TGTGCCAGCAGTTTAAGCCAACATAATTCACCCCTCCACTTT.

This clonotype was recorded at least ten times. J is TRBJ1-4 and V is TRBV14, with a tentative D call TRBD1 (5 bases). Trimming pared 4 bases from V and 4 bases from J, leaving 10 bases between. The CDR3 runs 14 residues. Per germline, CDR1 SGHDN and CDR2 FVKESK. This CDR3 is CASSRDRYNEKLFF. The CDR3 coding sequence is TGTGCCAGCAGCCGAGACAGATATAATGAAAAACTGTTTTTT. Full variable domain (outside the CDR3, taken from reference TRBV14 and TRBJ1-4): EAGVTQFPSHSVIEKGQTVTLRCDPISGHDNLYWYRRVMGKEIKFLLHFVKESKQDESGMPNNRFLAERTGGTYSTLKVQPAELEDSGVYFCASSRDRYNEKLFFGSGTQLSVL.

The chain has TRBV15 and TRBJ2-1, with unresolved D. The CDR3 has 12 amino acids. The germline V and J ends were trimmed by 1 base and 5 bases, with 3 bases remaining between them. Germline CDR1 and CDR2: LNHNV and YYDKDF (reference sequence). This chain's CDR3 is CATSRVNNEQFF. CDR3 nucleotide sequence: TGTGCCACCAGCAGAGTGAACAATGAGCAGTTCTTC.

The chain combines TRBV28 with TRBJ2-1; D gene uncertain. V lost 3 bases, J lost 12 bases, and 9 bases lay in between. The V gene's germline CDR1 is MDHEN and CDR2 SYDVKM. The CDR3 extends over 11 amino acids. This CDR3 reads CASSFSSRQFF. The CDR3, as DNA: TGTGCCAGCAGTTTTTCGAGCCGGCAGTTCTTC. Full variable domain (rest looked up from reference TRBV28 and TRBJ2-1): DVKVTQSSRYLVKRTGEKVFLECVQDMDHENMFWYRQDPGLGLRLIYFSYDVKMKEKGDIPEGYSVSREKKERFSLILESASTNQTSMYLCASSFSSRQFFGPGTRLTVL.

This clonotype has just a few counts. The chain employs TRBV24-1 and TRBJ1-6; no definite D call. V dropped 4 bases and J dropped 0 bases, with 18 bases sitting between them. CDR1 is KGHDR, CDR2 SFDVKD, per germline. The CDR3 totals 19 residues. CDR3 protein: CATSDRQPPHSSYNSPLHF. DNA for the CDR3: TGTGCCACCAGTGACCGGCAGCCACCCCATTCCTCCTATAATTCACCCCTCCACTTT.

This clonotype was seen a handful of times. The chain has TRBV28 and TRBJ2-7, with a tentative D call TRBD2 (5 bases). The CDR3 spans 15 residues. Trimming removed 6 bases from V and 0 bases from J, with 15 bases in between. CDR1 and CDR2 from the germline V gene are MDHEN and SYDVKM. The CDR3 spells CASSTERAASYEQYF. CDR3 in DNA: TGTGCCAGCAGCACGGAGAGGGCAGCCTCCTACGAGCAGTACTTC.

CDR3 bases: TGTGCCAGCAGGGCGGGGGGTGGCACAGATACGCAGTATTTT. The encoded protein is CASRAGGGTDTQYF. The chain links TRBV12-3 or TRBV12-4 to TRBJ2-3; 8 bases match TRBD2. The CDR3 contains 14 residues. After removal of 6 bases from V and 1 base from J, the junction contained 3 bases not matched to a gene.

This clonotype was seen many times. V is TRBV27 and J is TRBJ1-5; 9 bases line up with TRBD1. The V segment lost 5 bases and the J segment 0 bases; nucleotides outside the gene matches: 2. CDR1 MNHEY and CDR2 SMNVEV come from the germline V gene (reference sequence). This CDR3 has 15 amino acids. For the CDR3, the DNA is TGTGCCAGCAGTCACAGGGGGCTTAGCAATCAGCCCCAGCATTTT. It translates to CASSHRGLSNQPQHF.

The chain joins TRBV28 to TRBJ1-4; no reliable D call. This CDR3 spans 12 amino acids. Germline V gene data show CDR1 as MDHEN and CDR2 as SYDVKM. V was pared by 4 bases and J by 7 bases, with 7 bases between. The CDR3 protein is CASSWWAEKLFF. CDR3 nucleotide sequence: TGTGCCAGCAGTTGGTGGGCTGAAAAACTGTTTTTT.

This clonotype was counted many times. CDR3 region: CASSLRTGGIETQYF. CDR3 bases: TGTGCCAGCAGTTTACGGACAGGGGGCATTGAGACCCAGTACTTC. The V and J genes are TRBV28 and TRBJ2-5; 11 bases are a match to TRBD1. Germline assignment: CDR1 MDHEN and CDR2 SYDVKM. The CDR3 extends over 15 amino acids. J was trimmed by 5 bases and V by 2 bases; bases with no gene match: 4.

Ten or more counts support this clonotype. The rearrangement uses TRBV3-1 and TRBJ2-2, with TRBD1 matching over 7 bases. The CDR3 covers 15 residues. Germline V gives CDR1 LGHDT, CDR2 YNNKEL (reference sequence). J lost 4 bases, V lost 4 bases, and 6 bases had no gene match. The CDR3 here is CASSPRQGGTGELFF. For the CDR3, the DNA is TGTGCCAGCAGCCCTCGACAGGGCGGCACCGGGGAGCTGTTTTTT.